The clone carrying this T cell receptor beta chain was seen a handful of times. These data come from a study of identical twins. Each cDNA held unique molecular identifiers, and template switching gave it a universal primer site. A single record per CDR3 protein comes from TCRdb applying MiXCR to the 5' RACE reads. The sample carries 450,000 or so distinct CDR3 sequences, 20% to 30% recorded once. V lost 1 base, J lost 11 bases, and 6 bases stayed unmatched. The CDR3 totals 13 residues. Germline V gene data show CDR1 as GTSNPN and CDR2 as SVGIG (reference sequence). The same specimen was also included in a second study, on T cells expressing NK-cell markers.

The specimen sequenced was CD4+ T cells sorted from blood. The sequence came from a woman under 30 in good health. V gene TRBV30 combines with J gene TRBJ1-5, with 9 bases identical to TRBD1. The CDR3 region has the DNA TGTGCCTGGAGTGGAGCCGGACAGGGGACCCAGCATTTT. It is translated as CAWSGAGQGTQHF.